Sequencing of this T cell receptor beta chain was carried out in a study of radiation and T cells in renal cell carcinoma. Study-wide points: Compared with controls, irradiated tumors had more, larger dominant CDR3 motifs. In blood, top tumor clones expanded by 2 weeks, shrinking by 4. Intratumoral heterogeneity was not captured in these approximately 1 g regions.

Libraries were prepared by immunoSEQ multiplex PCR; TCRdb keeps only in-frame clonotypes and omits some of them. The sample consists of over 15,000 clones, around 55% of them appearing once. This clone was recorded once. Its target is not known. With 4 bases removed from V and 4 bases from J, the gap between germline ends came to 10 bases. Germline CDR1 MNHNS, CDR2 SASEGT. The CDR3 runs to 13 residues. Treatment meaning: 15 Gy SBRT to primary tumor, nephrectomy 4 weeks later. Nephrectomy followed 15 Gy stereotactic body radiation by 4 weeks. This TCR was recovered from a man in his fifties or sixties with renal cell carcinoma. Sequenced material: tumor tissue, taken from a patient whose treatment included radiotherapy and nephrectomy. This sequence joins TRBV6-1 and TRBJ1-1; D is possibly TRBD1 (5 bases). This CDR3 is CASSVRGSTEAFF. The CDR3 region has the DNA TGTGCCAGCAGTGTGAGGGGTAGCACTGAAGCTTTCTTT.